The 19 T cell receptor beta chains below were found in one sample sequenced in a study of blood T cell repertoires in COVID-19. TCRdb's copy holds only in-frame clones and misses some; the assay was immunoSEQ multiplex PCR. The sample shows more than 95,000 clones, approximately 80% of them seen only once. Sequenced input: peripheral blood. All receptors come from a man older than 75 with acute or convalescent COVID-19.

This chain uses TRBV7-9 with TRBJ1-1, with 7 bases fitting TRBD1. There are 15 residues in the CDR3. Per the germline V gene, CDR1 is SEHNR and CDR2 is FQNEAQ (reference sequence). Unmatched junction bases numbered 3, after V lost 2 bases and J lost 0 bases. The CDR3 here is CASSLLGQMNTEAFF. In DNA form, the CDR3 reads TGTGCCAGCAGCTTATTGGGACAGATGAACACTGAAGCTTTCTTT.

The CDR3 DNA sequence: TGCGCCAGCAGCCAGACTAGCGGGAGATACGGTGAGCAGTTCTTC. Encoded protein: CASSQTSGRYGEQFF. This chain joins TRBV4-1 and TRBJ2-1; 12 nucleotides match TRBD2. The CDR3 sequence is 15 residues long. With 3 bases clipped from V and 9 bases from J, the junction kept 6 bases outside the gene matches. Germline V gene lookup returns CDR1 MGHRA and CDR2 YSYEKL.

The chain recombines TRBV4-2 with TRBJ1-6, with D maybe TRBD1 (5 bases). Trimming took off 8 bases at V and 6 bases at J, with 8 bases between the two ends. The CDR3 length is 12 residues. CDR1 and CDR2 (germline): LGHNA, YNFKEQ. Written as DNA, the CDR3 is TGTGCCAGCGGACACTTTAATTCACCCCTCCACTTT. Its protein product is CASGHFNSPLHF.

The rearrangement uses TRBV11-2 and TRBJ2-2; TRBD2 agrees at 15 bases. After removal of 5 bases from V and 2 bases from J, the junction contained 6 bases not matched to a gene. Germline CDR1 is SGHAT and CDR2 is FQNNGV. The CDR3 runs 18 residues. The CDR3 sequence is CASSPGLAGGRNTGELFF. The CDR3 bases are TGTGCCAGCAGCCCGGGACTAGCGGGAGGTCGAAACACCGGGGAGCTGTTTTTT.

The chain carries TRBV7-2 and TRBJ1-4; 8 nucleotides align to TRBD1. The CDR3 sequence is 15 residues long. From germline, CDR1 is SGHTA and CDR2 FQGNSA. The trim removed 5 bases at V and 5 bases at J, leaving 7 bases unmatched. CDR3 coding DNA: TGTGCCAGCAGCCCGTGGACAGGGTCCAATGAAAAACTGTTTTTT. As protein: CASSPWTGSNEKLFF.

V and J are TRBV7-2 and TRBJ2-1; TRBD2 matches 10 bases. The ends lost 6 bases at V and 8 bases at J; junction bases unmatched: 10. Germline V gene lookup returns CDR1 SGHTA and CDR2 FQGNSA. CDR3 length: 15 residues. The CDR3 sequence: CASRELAGPIDEQFF. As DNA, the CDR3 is TGTGCCAGCAGAGAACTAGCGGGACCAATTGATGAGCAGTTCTTC.

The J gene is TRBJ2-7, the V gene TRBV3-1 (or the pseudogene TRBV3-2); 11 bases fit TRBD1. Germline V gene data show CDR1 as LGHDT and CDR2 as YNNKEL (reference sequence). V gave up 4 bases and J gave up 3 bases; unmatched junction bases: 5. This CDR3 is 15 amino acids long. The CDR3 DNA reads TGTGCCAGCAGCCCCCGGGACAGGGGGGACTACGAGCAGTACTTC. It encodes CASSPRDRGDYEQYF.

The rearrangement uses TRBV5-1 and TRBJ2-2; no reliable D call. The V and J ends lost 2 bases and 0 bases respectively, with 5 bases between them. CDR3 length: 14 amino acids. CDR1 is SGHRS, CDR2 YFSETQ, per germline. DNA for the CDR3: TGCGCCAGCAGCTTAGACACGAACACCGGGGAGCTGTTTTTT. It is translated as CASSLDTNTGELFF.

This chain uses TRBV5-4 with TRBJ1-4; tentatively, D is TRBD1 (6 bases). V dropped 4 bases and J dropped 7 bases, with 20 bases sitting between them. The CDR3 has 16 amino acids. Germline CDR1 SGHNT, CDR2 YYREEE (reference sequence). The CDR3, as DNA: TGTGCCAGCAGCCCGGGGGGCAGGGACGGAAGTGAAAAACTGTTTTTT. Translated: CASSPGGRDGSEKLFF.

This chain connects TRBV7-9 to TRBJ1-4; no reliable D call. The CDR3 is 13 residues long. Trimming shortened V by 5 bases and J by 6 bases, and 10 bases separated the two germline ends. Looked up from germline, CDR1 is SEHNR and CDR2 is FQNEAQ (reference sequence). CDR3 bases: TGTGCCAGCAGCCGCGGGCTGTATGAAAAACTGTTTTTT. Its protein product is CASSRGLYEKLFF.

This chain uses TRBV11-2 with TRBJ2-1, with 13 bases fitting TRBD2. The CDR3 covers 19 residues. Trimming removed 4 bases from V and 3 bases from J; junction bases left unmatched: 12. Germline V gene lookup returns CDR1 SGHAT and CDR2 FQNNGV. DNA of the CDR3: TGTGCCAGCAGCTATCAAACTAGCGGGAGGGCCTATCGCTACAATGAGCAGTTCTTC. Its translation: CASSYQTSGRAYRYNEQFF.

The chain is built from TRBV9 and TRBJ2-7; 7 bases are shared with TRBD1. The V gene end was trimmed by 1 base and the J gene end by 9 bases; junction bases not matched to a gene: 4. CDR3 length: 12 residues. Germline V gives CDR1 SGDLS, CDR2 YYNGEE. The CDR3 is CASSVNTGVQYF. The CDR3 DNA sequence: TGTGCCAGCAGCGTAAACACAGGGGTGCAGTACTTC.

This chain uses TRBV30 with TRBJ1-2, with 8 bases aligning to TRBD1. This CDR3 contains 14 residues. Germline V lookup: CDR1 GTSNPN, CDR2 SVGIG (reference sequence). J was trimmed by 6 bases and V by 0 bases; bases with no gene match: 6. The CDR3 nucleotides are TGTGCCTGGAGTGTAAACAGGGGGACGGATGGCTACACCTTC. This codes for CAWSVNRGTDGYTF. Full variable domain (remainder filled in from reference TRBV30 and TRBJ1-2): SQTIHQWPATLVQPVGSPLSLECTVEGTSNPNLYWYRQAAGRGLQLLFYSVGIGQISSEVPQNLSASRPQDRQFILSSKKLLLSDSGFYLCAWSVNRGTDGYTFGSGTRLTVV.

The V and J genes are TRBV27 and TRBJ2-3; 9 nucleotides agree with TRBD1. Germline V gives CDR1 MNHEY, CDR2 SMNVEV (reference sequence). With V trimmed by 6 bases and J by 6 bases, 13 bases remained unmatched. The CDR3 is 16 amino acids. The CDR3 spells CASRPLTGGVWDTQYF. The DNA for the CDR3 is TGTGCCAGCAGGCCACTGACAGGGGGAGTATGGGATACGCAGTATTTT.

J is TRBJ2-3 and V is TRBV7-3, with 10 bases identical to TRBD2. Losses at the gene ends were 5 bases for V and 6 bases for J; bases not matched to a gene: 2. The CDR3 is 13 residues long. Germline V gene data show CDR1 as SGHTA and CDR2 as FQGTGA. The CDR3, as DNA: TGTGCCAGCAGCGGGGGACTAGCGGATACGCAGTATTTT. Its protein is CASSGGLADTQYF.

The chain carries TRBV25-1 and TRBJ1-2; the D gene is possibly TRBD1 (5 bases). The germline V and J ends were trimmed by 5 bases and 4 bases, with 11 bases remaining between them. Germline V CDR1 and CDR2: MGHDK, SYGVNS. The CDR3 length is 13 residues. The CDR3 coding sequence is TGTGCCAGCAGTAAGGGGAAGGTCTATGGCTACACCTTC. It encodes CASSKGKVYGYTF.

The CDR3 DNA is TGTGCCAGCAGCTTCGGGACAGCCTCGCCCGGAAACACCATATATTTT. Amino acid sequence: CASSFGTASPGNTIYF. This chain connects TRBV7-8 to TRBJ1-3, with TRBD1 matching 7 bases. CDR1 SGHVS and CDR2 FQNEAQ come from the germline V gene. The CDR3 spans 16 residues. V shed 3 bases, J shed 4 bases, and the junction held 9 bases outside the gene matches. Together with reference TRBV7-8 and TRBJ1-3, the CDR3 gives the full variable domain: GAGVSQSPRYKVAKRGQDVALRCDPISGHVSLFWYQQALGQGPEFLTYFQNEAQLDKSGLPSDRFFAERPEGSVSTLKIQRTQQEDSAVYLCASSFGTASPGNTIYFGEGSWLTVV.

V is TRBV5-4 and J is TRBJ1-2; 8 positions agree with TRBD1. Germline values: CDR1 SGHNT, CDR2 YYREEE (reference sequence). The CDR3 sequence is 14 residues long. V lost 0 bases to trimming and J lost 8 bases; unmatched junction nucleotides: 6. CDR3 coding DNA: TGTGCCAGCAGCTTGGCCGACAGGGGTTGGGGCTACACCTTC. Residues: CASSLADRGWGYTF.

As DNA, the CDR3 is TGTGCCAGTAGTTTCACAGGGGGAGCCAAAAACATTCAGTACTTC. It is translated as CASSFTGGAKNIQYF. The chain joins TRBV19 to TRBJ2-4; TRBD1 aligns across 8 bases. Germline CDR1 reads LNHDA; CDR2 reads SQIVND (reference sequence). Trimming took 5 bases from V and 0 from J; bases not matched to a gene: 3. There are 15 residues in the CDR3.